A single sample gave rise to the 19 T cell receptor beta chains below, sequenced in a study of neurological immune-mediated disorders. TCRdb reprocessed the 5' RACE reads via MiXCR and lists one record per CDR3 protein. The sample contains about 35,000 distinct CDR3 sequences, 6% to 8.5% of which appear only once. The sample taken for sequencing was PBMCs. Receptor source: a woman aged 40 to 50 in good health.

This clonotype was recorded many times. CDR3: CASSSASQRNYGYTF. The CDR3 DNA is TGTGCCAGCAGTTCCGCGTCTCAGAGGAACTATGGCTACACCTTC. The rearrangement joins TRBV28 to TRBJ1-2; D gene unclear. The CDR3 runs 15 residues. Germline CDR1 is MDHEN and CDR2 is SYDVKM. V was cut by 4 bases and J by 2 bases, with 14 bases left in between.

To note about this clonotype: Lacking the conserved final phenylalanine or tryptophan, this CDR3 likely reflects a read error. The DNA is left out, because the CDR3 cannot be placed on it with certainty; the CDR3 is given as TCRdb lists it. The rearrangement uses TRBV28 and TRBJ2-7. The CDR3 extends over 14 residues, inclusive of both ends. The germline CDR1 and CDR2 sequences are MDHEN and SYDVKM. The CDR3 sequence is CASSFSTDTYEQNL.

This clonotype was seen many times. This chain connects TRBV24-1 to TRBJ2-5, with D maybe TRBD2 (6 bases). Per the germline V gene, CDR1 is KGHDR and CDR2 is SFDVKD. Trimming cost V 3 bases and J 5 bases, with 6 bases left between them. The CDR3 has 12 residues. CDR3 in DNA: TGTGCCACCAGTGATGGGGGGGAGACCCAGTACTTC. Its protein product is CATSDGGETQYF.

This clonotype was observed at least ten times. The genes are TRBV5-1 and TRBJ1-1, with D unclear. This CDR3 comprises 14 residues. Germline V lookup: CDR1 SGHRS, CDR2 YFSETQ. Deletions cut 2 bases from V and 1 base from J, with 9 bases between. CDR3 sequence: CASSFENRNTEAFF. The CDR3 coding sequence is TGCGCCAGCAGCTTTGAAAATCGGAACACTGAAGCTTTCTTT.

This clonotype has ten or more counts. The chain has TRBV9 and TRBJ2-7; TRBD1 is a possible D gene (6 bases). Trimming cost V 0 bases and J 7 bases, with 20 bases left between them. CDR3 size: 16 residues. Germline loops: CDR1 SGDLS, CDR2 YYNGEE. The CDR3 is CASSVDQGIFGGEQYF. The DNA of the CDR3 is TGTGCCAGCAGCGTAGATCAGGGGATCTTCGGTGGGGAGCAGTACTTC.

A word on this clonotype: A clone one base away is much larger, so this may be a read error. The genes are TRBV12-3 or TRBV12-4 and TRBJ2-3, with 7 bases identical to TRBD2. With V trimmed by 3 bases and J by 7 bases, 10 bases remained unmatched. The CDR3 has 15 residues. The CDR3 coding sequence is TGTGCCAGCAGTTTCGGGCGGGAGTGGGCATATACGCAGTATTTT. This sequence encodes CASSFGREWAYTQYF.

The sample holds many counts of this clonotype. The V gene is TRBV6-5, the J gene TRBJ1-1; 8 nucleotides agree with TRBD1. The trim removed 0 bases at V and 5 bases at J, leaving 8 bases unmatched. This CDR3 region has 16 residues. In germline, CDR1 is MNHEY, CDR2 SVGAGI. The CDR3 reads CASSYSRTGQSTEAFF. CDR3 nucleotide sequence: TGTGCCAGCAGTTACTCAAGGACAGGGCAGAGTACTGAAGCTTTCTTT.

The table lists this clonotype with many counts. The chain joins TRBV14 to TRBJ2-7; 7 bases agree with TRBD2. Per germline, CDR1 SGHDN and CDR2 FVKESK. The CDR3 loop spans 15 amino acids. V dropped 4 bases and J dropped 1; count of bases not matched to a gene: 7. The CDR3 region has the DNA TGTGCCAGCAGCCGGGGCGGGGGACCTTCCTACGAGCAGTACGTC. It encodes CASSRGGGPSYEQYV.

By its share, this clonotype is medium-sized. This chain connects TRBV20-1 to TRBJ1-2; 9 nucleotides agree with TRBD1. In germline, CDR1 is DFQATT, CDR2 SNEGSKA (reference sequence). The length of the CDR3 is 14 residues. The V segment lost 4 bases and the J segment 5 bases; nucleotides outside the gene matches: 8. The CDR3 nucleotides are TGCAGTGCTATCAGGACAGGGGATGTTTATGGCTACACCTTC. This sequence encodes CSAIRTGDVYGYTF.

This clonotype was seen at least ten times. The chain has TRBV27 and TRBJ1-4; the D gene is possibly TRBD1 (5 bases). CDR3 length equals 17 residues. Germline CDR1 and CDR2: MNHEY and SMNVEV (reference sequence). Trimming cost V 2 bases and J 3 bases, with 16 bases left between them. CDR3 region: CASSLGASSGSNEKLFF. In DNA, the CDR3 is TGTGCCAGCAGTTTAGGGGCGTCGTCAGGGTCTAATGAAAAACTGTTTTTT.

Ten or more counts support this clonotype. The chain joins TRBV7-2 to TRBJ1-1; TRBD1 matches 7 bases. Germline lookup yields CDR1 SGHTA and CDR2 FQGNSA. J gave up 5 bases and V 5 bases, and 8 bases lay outside the gene matches. The CDR3 sequence is 14 residues long. The CDR3 bases are TGTGCCAGCAGCACCCGGACAGGAAGGACTGAAGCTTTCTTT. Translating it yields CASSTRTGRTEAFF.

The gene calls are TRBV12-3 or TRBV12-4 and TRBJ2-7; 9 bases agree with TRBD2. With 5 bases clipped from V and 12 bases from J, the junction kept 17 bases outside the gene matches. The CDR3 covers 15 residues. This CDR3 reads CASSPSGASGKERYF. DNA for the CDR3: TGTGCCAGCAGTCCTTCCGGGGCTAGCGGGAAGGAGAGGTACTTC.

This clonotype was picked up many times. The V and J genes are TRBV5-1 and TRBJ1-3; D uncertain. V was shortened by 4 bases and J by 0 bases, with 8 bases between the two germline ends. The CDR3 is 14 amino acids. Germline values: CDR1 SGHRS, CDR2 YFSETQ. The CDR3, as DNA: TGCGCCAGCAGCCCGGACGGCTCTGGAAACACCATATATTTT. Translation gives CASSPDGSGNTIYF.

Many counts were recorded for this clonotype. The V gene is TRBV4-1, the J gene TRBJ1-4, with D perhaps TRBD1 (6 bases). The CDR3 length is 15 residues. Trimming took off 4 bases at V and 3 bases at J, with 12 bases between the two ends. Germline V gene lookup returns CDR1 MGHRA and CDR2 YSYEKL. The CDR3, as DNA: TGCGCCAGCAGCCTAGGGGGGGGTTCTAATGAAAAACTGTTTTTT. Encoded protein: CASSLGGGSNEKLFF.

This clonotype came up many times. The genes are TRBV7-9 and TRBJ2-3, with a possible D match to TRBD2 (5 bases). Germline V gene sequence: CDR1 SEHNR, CDR2 FQNEAQ (reference sequence). CDR3 length equals 15 residues. Trimming left V 1 base short and J 0 bases short, with 8 bases between. The CDR3 DNA reads as TGTGCCAGCAGCTTAGAGCGGTACAGCACAGATACGCAGTATTTT. It specifies CASSLERYSTDTQYF. Supplemented by reference TRBV7-9 and TRBJ2-3, the full variable domain reads DTGVSQNPRHKITKRGQNVTFRCDPISEHNRLYWYRQTLGQGPEFLTYFQNEAQLEKSRLLSDRFSAERPKGSFSTLEIQRTEQGDSAMYLCASSLERYSTDTQYFGPGTRLTVL.

This clonotype has a count of ten or more. V is TRBV14 and J is TRBJ2-5; no clear D. CDR1 and CDR2 (germline): SGHDN, FVKESK. Trimming left V 2 bases short and J 1 base short, with 11 bases between. CDR3 length: 15 amino acids. In DNA, the CDR3 is TGTGCCAGCAGCCAATCTACGGAACCCCAAGAGACCCAGTACTTC. Protein product: CASSQSTEPQETQYF.

This clonotype has at least ten counts. The junction shows a germline mismatch at one end, possibly a read error. The genes are TRBV7-7 and TRBJ2-5, with 9 positions matching TRBD2. The CDR3 has 14 amino acids. Germline V lookup: CDR1 SSHAT, CDR2 FNYEAQ (reference sequence). CDR3 in amino acids: CASSTGGLAETQYF. The CDR3 DNA reads TGTGCTAGCAGCACTGGAGGACTAGCGGAGACCCAGTACTTC.

At least ten counts were recorded for this clonotype. The DNA of the CDR3 is TGCGCCAGCAGTCGGGCTAGCGGGAGACAAGAGACCCAGTACTTC. It encodes CASSRASGRQETQYF. The gene calls are TRBV5-1 and TRBJ2-5; 10 nucleotides match TRBD2. This CDR3 is 15 amino acids long. The V and J ends lost 5 bases and 2 bases, in that order; junction bases with no gene match: 6. Germline CDR1 and CDR2: SGHRS and YFSETQ.

Many counts were recorded for this clonotype. This chain joins TRBV5-8 and TRBJ1-1; possibly TRBD1 for D (6 bases). The CDR3 sequence is 14 residues long. CDR1 and CDR2 (germline): SGHTS, YDEGEE. V was cut by 1 base and J by 11 bases, with 18 bases left in between. The chain's CDR3 is CASSLYLEAGEAFF. The CDR3 DNA reads as TGTGCCAGCAGCTTGTACCTTGAGGCAGGGGAGGCTTTCTTT.